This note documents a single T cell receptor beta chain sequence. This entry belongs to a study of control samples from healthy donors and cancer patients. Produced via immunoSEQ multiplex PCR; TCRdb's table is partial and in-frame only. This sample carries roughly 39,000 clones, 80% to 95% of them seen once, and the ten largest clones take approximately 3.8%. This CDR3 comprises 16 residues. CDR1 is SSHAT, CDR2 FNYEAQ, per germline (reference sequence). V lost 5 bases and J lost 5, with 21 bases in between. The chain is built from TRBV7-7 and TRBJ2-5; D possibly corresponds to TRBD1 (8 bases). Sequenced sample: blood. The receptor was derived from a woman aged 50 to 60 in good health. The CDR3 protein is CASSAAGQGGSETQYF. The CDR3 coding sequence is TGTGCCAGCAGCGCAGCCGGACAGGGAGGGTCGGAGACCCAGTACTTC.